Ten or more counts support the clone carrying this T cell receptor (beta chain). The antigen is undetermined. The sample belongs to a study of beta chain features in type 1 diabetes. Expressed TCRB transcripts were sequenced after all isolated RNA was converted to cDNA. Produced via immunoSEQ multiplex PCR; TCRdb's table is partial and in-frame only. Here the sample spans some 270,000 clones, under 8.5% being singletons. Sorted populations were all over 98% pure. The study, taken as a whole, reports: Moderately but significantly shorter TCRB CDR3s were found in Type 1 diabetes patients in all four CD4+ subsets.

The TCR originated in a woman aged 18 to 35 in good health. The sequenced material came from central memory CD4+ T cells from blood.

Here the CDR3 reads CASSIRQGIAKNIQYF. CDR3 coding DNA: TGTGCCAGTAGTATTCGACAGGGCATAGCCAAAAACATTCAGTACTTC. The chain combines TRBV19 with TRBJ2-4; TRBD1 matches at 7 bases. The ends lost 3 bases at V and 0 bases at J; junction bases unmatched: 5. The germline V gene encodes CDR1 LNHDA and CDR2 SQIVND (reference sequence). This CDR3 has 16 residues.